The sequence of this T cell receptor (beta chain) was determined in a study of blood T cell repertoires in COVID-19. Study information: COVID-19 samples from acute and convalescent phases originated in the United States, Italy and Spain. T cells, B-cell-depleted T cells, or PBMCs provided the cDNA or gDNA that served as material.

V was cut by 1 base and J by 2 bases, with 12 bases left in between. The CDR3 consists of 15 residues. Germline V gene data show CDR1 as SGDLS and CDR2 as YYNGEE. Per the authors' pipeline: Reference gene primer amplification gave nucleated cell count estimates. Profiled with immunoSEQ multiplex PCR; TCRdb holds only in-frame clones, not every one. The V and J calls and clone size were taken over from that table, and D and trimming were inferred from the DNA. The sample has around 200,000 clones; around nine tenths are singletons. The TCR sequence derives from a man between 18 and 35 years old with active or convalescent COVID-19. The chain links TRBV9 to TRBJ1-2; TRBD1 is a possible D gene (6 bases). The sequenced sample consisted of peripheral blood. The CDR3 DNA follows: TGTGCCAGCAGCGTAACAGGGCTACTCAACTATGGCTACACCTTC. Amino acid sequence: CASSVTGLLNYGYTF.